The present T cell receptor beta chain was sequenced within a study of cytomegalovirus exposure and HLA in healthy donors. The PCR used 60 Vbeta and 13 Jbeta primers. Using immunoSEQ multiplex PCR, the repertoire was profiled, and TCRdb retains in-frame clones only, with some absent. In the table there are about 130,000 clones, around 76% of which are singletons. Note on this clone: Its target is unknown. The sample holds other DNA sequences that translate to the same CDR3.

Germline CDR1 is LGHNA and CDR2 is YSLEER. V dropped 0 bases and J dropped 0 bases, with 9 bases sitting between them. CDR3 length equals 15 residues. Study-wide findings and caveats: Clonal expansion was found to be greater in HLA-associated TCR beta chains than in equally common others in a later analysis.

The sequence came from a male donor in good health and CMV-seronegative. The sequenced sample was PBMCs. The chain employs TRBV4-3 and TRBJ2-7; no reliable D call. Here the CDR3 DNA reads TGCGCCAGCAGCCAAGATAGGTGGAGCTCCTACGAGCAGTACTTC. Amino acids: CASSQDRWSSYEQYF.